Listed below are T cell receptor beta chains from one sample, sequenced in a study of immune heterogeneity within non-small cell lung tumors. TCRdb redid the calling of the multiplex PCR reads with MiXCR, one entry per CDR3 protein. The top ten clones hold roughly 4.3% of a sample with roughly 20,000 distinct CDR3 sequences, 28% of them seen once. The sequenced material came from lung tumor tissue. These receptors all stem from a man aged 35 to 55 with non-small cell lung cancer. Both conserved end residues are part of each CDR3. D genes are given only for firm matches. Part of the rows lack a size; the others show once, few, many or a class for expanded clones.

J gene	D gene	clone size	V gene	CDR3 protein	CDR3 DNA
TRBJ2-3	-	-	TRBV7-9	CASSQDSYTDTQYF	TGTGCCAGCAGCCAAGACAGTTACACAGATACGCAGTATTTT
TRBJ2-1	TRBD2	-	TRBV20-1	CSAKAGLAGNNEHFF	TGCAGTGCTAAGGCGGGACTAGCGGGAAACAATGAGCATTTCTTC
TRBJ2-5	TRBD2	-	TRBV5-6	CASSKNGLAGPQETQYF	TGTGCCAGCAGCAAAAACGGACTAGCGGGTCCCCAAGAGACCCAGTACTTC
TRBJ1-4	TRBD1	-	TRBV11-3	CASSLGQVESEKLFF	TGTGCCAGCAGCCTCGGACAGGTTGAGAGTGAAAAACTGTTTTTT
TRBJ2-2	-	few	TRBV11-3	CASSLGGAANTGELFF	TGTGCCAGCAGCTTAGGCGGGGCGGCGAACACCGGGGAGCTGTTTTTT
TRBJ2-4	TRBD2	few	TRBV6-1	CASSPGRASGSLAKNIQYF	TGTGCCAGCAGTCCAGGGAGGGCTAGCGGATCACTAGCCAAAAACATTCAGTACTTC
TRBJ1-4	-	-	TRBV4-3	CASSQDLGNFNEKLFF	TGCGCCAGCAGCCAAGATTTAGGGAATTTTAATGAAAAACTGTTTTTT
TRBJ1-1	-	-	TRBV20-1	CSARKGGRGAEAFF	TGCAGTGCTAGAAAGGGAGGCCGCGGGGCTGAAGCTTTCTTT
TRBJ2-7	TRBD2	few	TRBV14	CASSSGTPWEQYF	TGTGCCAGCTCTAGCGGAACTCCCTGGGAGCAGTACTTC
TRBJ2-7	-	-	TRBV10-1	CASSVYRWGDQYF	TGCGCCAGCAGTGTCTACAGGTGGGGAGACCAGTACTTC
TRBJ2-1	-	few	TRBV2	CASSQLDEQFF	TGTGCCAGCAGCCAACTCGATGAGCAGTTCTTC
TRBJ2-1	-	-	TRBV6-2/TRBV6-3	CASSLSGDNEQFF	TGTGCCAGCAGTTTATCAGGGGACAATGAGCAGTTCTTC
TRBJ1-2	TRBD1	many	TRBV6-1	CASSAGTGGWYGYTF	TGTGCCAGCAGCGCCGGGACAGGGGGGTGGTATGGCTACACCTTC
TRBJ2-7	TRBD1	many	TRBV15	CATSSQYRDSAYEQYF	TGTGCCACCAGCAGCCAATACCGGGACAGTGCCTACGAGCAGTACTTC
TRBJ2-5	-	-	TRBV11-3	CASSSRGWETQYF	TGTGCCAGCAGCTCCAGGGGTTGGGAGACCCAGTACTTC
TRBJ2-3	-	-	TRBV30	CAWSRGPDTQYF	TGTGCCTGGAGTCGAGGGCCGGATACGCAGTATTTT
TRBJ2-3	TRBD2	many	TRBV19	CASSGRAGTDTQYF	TGTGCCAGTAGCGGGAGGGCGGGCACAGATACGCAGTATTTT
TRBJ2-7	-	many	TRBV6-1	CASSPSTGLNEQYF	TGTGCCAGCAGTCCCTCTACAGGGTTGAACGAGCAGTACTTC
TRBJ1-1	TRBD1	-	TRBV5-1	CASSSEQGTNTEAFF	TGCGCCAGCAGCTCAGAACAGGGGACGAACACTGAAGCTTTCTTT
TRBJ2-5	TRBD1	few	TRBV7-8	CASSIGTAIPQETQYF	TGTGCCAGCAGCATTGGGACAGCCATTCCCCAAGAGACCCAGTACTTC
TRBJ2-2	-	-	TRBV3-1	CASSHTGELFF	TGTGCCAGCAGCCATACCGGGGAGCTGTTTTTT
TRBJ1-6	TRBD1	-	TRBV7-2	CASGGQGVGSPLHF	TGTGCCAGCGGGGGACAGGGGGTAGGTTCACCCCTCCACTTT
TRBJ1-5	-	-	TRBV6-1	CASRNDPNQPQHF	TGTGCCAGCAGAAACGATCCCAATCAGCCCCAGCATTTT
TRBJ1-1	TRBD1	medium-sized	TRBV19	CASNQGANTEAFF	TGTGCTAGTAACCAGGGGGCAAACACTGAAGCTTTCTTT
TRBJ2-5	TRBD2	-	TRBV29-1	CSVRLAGEWTQYF	TGCAGCGTTCGACTAGCGGGAGAATGGACCCAGTACTTC
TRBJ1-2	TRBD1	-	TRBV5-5	CASSLAGTGGAYGYGYTF	TGTGCCAGCAGCTTGGCCGGGACAGGGGGCGCGTATGGCTATGGCTACACCTTC
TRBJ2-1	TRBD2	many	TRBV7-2	CASSLGTSGRDEQFF	TGTGCCAGCAGCTTAGGGACTAGCGGGAGGGATGAGCAGTTCTTC
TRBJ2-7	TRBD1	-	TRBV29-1	CSVVPAGGYEQYF	TGCAGCGTTGTGCCCGCAGGGGGCTACGAGCAGTACTTC
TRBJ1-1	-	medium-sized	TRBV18	CASSPPSARQNTEAFF	TGTGCCAGCTCACCACCGAGCGCCAGACAGAACACTGAAGCTTTCTTT
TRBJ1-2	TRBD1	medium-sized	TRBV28	CASSYKGAGYTF	TGTGCCAGCAGTTATAAGGGGGCGGGCTACACCTTC
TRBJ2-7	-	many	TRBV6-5	CASSYSGRAGEQYF	TGTGCCAGCAGTTACTCGGGCAGGGCTGGAGAGCAGTACTTC
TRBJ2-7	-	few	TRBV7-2	CASSLAGTSYEQYF	TGTGCCAGCAGCTTAGCGGGCACCTCCTACGAGCAGTACTTC
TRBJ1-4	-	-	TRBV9	CASSVGLYEKLFF	TGTGCCAGCAGCGTAGGCCTGTACGAAAAACTGTTTTTT
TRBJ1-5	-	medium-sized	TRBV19	CASSFKRTSGRQPQHF	TGTGCCAGTAGTTTCAAAAGGACGTCCGGACGGCAGCCCCAGCATTTT
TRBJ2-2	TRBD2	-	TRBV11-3	CASKSGTSGIGELFF	TGTGCCAGCAAATCCGGGACTAGCGGGATCGGGGAGCTGTTTTTT
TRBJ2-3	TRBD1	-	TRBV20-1	CSATAGTGVRDTQYF	TGCAGTGCTACCGCCGGGACAGGGGTTCGGGATACGCAGTATTTT
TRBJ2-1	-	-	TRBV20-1	CSAGGYREFYNERFF	TGCAGTGCTGGAGGGTACAGGGAGTTTTACAATGAGCGGTTCTTC
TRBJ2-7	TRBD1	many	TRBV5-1	CASSLGGTDEFEQYF	TGCGCCAGCAGCTTGGGAGGGACAGATGAATTCGAGCAGTACTTC
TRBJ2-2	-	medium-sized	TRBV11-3	CASSLPGLGTGELFF	TGTGCCAGCAGCTTGCCGGGACTGGGTACCGGGGAGCTGTTTTTT
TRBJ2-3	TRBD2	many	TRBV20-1	CSAELAGLGDTQYF	TGCAGTGCAGAACTAGCGGGGCTAGGCGATACGCAGTATTTT
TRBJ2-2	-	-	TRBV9	CASSVEGTLGELFF	TGTGCCAGCAGCGTAGAGGGCACCTTGGGGGAGCTGTTTTTT